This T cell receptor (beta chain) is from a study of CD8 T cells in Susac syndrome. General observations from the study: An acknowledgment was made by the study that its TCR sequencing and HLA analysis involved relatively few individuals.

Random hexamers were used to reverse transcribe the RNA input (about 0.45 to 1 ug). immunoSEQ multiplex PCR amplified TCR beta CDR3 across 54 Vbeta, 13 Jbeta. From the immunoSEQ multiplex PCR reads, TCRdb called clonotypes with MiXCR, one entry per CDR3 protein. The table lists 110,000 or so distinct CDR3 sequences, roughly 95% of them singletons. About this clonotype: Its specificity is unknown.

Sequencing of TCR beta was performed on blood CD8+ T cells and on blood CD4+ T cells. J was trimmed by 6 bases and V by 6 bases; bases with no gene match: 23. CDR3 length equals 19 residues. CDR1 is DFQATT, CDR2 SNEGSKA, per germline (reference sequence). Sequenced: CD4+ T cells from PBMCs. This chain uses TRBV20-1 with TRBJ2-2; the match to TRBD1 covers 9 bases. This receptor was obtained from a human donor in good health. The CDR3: CSARPNENNRGLYSGELFF. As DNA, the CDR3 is TGCAGTGCAAGGCCGAACGAAAACAACAGGGGGCTATACTCCGGGGAGCTGTTTTTT.